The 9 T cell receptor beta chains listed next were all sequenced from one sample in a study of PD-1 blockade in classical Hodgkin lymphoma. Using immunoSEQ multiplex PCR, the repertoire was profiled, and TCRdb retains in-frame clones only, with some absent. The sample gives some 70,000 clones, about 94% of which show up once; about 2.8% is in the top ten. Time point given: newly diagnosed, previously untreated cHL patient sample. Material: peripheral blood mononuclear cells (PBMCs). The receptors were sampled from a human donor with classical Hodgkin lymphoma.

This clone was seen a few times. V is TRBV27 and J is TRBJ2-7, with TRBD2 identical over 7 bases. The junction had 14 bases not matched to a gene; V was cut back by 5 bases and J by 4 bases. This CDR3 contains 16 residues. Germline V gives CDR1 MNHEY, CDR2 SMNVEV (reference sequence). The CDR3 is CASSHRGPSGAYEQYF. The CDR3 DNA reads TGTGCCAGCAGTCATCGGGGACCTAGCGGCGCGTACGAGCAGTACTTC.

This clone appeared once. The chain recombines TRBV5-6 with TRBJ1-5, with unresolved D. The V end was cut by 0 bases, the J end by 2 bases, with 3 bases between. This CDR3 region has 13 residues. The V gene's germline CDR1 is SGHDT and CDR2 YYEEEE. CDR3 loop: CASSLAGNQPQHF. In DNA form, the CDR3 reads TGTGCCAGCAGCTTGGCCGGCAATCAGCCCCAGCATTTT.

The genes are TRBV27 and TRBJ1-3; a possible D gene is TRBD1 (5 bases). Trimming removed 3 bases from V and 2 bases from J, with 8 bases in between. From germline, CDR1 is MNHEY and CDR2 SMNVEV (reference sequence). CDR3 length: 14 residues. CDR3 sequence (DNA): TGTGCCAGCAGTTTTTCAGGGACTGGAAACACCATATATTTT. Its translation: CASSFSGTGNTIYF.

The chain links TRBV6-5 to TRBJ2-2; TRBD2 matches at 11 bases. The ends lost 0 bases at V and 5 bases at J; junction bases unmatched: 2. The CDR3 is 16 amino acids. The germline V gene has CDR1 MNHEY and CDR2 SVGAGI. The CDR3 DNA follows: TGTGCCAGCAGTTACTCTCCTAGCGGGGGGACCGGGGAGCTGTTTTTT. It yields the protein CASSYSPSGGTGELFF.

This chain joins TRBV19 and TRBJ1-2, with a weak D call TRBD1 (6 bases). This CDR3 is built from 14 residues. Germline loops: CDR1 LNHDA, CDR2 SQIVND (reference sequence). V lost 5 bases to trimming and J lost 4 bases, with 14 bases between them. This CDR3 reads CASSDGGPGYGYTF. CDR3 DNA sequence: TGTGCCAGTAGTGACGGGGGCCCCGGCTATGGCTACACCTTC.

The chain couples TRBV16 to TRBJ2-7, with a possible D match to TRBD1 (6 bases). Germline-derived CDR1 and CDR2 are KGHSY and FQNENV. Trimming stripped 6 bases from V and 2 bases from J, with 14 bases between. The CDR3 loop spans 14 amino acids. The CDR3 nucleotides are TGTGCCAGCAGACAGAGACAGGCACCCTACGAGCAGTACTTC. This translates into CASRQRQAPYEQYF.

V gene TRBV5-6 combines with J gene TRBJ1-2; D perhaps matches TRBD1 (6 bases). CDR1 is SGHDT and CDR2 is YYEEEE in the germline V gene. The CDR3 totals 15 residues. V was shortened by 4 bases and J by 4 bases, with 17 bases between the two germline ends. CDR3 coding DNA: TGTGCCAGCAGCCCGGCTGGGGGCGCTTCCTATGGCTACACCTTC. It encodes CASSPAGGASYGYTF.

The CDR3 protein is CASSKYGARRRLCTEAFF. CDR3 bases: TGTGCCAGCAGCAAATACGGAGCCAGGAGGAGATTATGCACTGAAGCTTTCTTT. The gene calls are TRBV21-1 and TRBJ1-1. TRBV21-1 is annotated as a pseudogene. This CDR3 region has 18 residues.

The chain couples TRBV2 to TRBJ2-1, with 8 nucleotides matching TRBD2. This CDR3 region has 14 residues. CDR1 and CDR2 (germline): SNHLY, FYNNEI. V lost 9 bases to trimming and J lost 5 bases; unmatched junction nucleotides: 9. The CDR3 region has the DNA TGTGCCAGGGCGGGAGGCCCCCTCGACAATGAGCAGTTCTTC. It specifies CARAGGPLDNEQFF. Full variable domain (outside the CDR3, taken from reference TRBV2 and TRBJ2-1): EPEVTQTPSHQVTQMGQEVILRCVPISNHLYFYWYRQILGQKVEFLVSFYNNEISEKSEIFDDQFSVERPDGSNFTLKIRSTKLEDSAMYFCARAGGPLDNEQFFGPGTRLTVL.